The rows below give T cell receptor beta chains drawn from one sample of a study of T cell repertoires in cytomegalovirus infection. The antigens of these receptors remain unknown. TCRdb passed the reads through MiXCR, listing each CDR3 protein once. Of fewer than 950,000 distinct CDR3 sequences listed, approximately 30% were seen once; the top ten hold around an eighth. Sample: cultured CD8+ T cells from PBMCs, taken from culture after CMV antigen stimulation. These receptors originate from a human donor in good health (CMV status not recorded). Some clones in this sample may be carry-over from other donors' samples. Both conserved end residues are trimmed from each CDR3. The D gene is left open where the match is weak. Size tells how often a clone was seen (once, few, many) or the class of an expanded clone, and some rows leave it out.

ASSERAFGELF | NA | TRBJ2-2 | 11 | TRBV6-1 | NA
ASSLSGQPYNEQF | NA | TRBJ2-1 | 13 | TRBV27 | NA
ASSYYALTGETQY | NA | TRBJ2-5 | 13 | TRBV6-5 | NA
SARYPGKPNEQF | NA | TRBJ2-1 | 12 | TRBV20-1 | NA
ASSLRGQDLGST | many | TRBJ1-2 | 12 | TRBV12-3/TRBV12-4 | TRBD1
AISTGYSNQPQH | few | TRBJ1-5 | 12 | TRBV10-3 | NA
ASSSASGEAGEQF | many | TRBJ2-1 | 13 | TRBV12-3/TRBV12-4 | TRBD2
ASIPDTLFTDTQY | NA | TRBJ2-3 | 13 | TRBV2 | NA
SARDHGSGNTIY | few | TRBJ1-3 | 12 | TRBV20-1 | NA
ACSLGDYSNQPQH | once | TRBJ1-5 | 13 | TRBV28 | NA
ASSQEDFYRGNTEAF | NA | TRBJ1-1 | 15 | TRBV4-3 | TRBD1
ASSLNPPYTEAF | NA | TRBJ1-1 | 12 | TRBV7-6 | NA
ASSYSRTTDTQY | few | TRBJ2-3 | 12 | TRBV6-6 | NA
ASSFATLSYNEQF | many | TRBJ2-1 | 13 | TRBV7-2 | NA
SVRTGDHGELF | NA | TRBJ2-2 | 11 | TRBV29-1 | TRBD1
SVEATSGGNEQF | NA | TRBJ2-1 | 12 | TRBV29-1 | TRBD2
ASSEARDTRYEQY | NA | TRBJ2-7 | 13 | TRBV6-1 | NA
ASSSTGTGFTLHGYT | few | TRBJ1-2 | 15 | TRBV27 | NA
ASSSGPNNEQF | few | TRBJ2-1 | 11 | TRBV6-5 | NA
ASSLTRDMNTEAF | many | TRBJ1-1 | 13 | TRBV7-6 | NA
ASSVQGVNTEAF | many | TRBJ1-1 | 12 | TRBV27 | NA
ASSGLAGDRTDTQY | NA | TRBJ2-3 | 14 | TRBV6-2/TRBV6-3 | TRBD2
ASSFTAGNEQF | NA | TRBJ2-1 | 11 | TRBV7-6 | NA
ASSQDTGDSPLH | NA | TRBJ1-6 | 12 | TRBV4-1 | NA
ASSPSGEQF | many | TRBJ2-1 | 9 | TRBV12-3/TRBV12-4 | NA
ASSLGLVSDEQF | NA | TRBJ2-1 | 12 | TRBV12-3/TRBV12-4 | NA
ASSPGWWSYT | NA | TRBJ1-2 | 10 | TRBV6-2/TRBV6-3 | NA
ASADSNQPQH | NA | TRBJ1-5 | 10 | TRBV19 | NA
ASSYSRGQANYGYT | NA | TRBJ1-2 | 14 | TRBV6-6 | NA
ASRPGTGNEKLF | many | TRBJ1-4 | 12 | TRBV7-9 | TRBD1
ASSPGLGGEAF | few | TRBJ1-1 | 11 | TRBV12-3/TRBV12-4 | NA